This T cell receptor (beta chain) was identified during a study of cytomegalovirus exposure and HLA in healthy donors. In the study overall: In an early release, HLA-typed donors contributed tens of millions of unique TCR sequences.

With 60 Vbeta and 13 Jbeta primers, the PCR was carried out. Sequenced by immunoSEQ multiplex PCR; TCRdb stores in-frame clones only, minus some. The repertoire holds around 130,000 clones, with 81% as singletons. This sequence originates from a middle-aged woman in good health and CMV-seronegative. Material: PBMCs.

Here the CDR3 DNA reads TGCGCCAGCAGAGCCCGAGAAAGACTAGCGGGAGAAGATGAGCAGTTCTTC. Amino acids: CASRARERLAGEDEQFF. J is TRBJ2-1 and V is TRBV4-1; 12 positions agree with TRBD2. From germline, CDR1 is MGHRA and CDR2 YSYEKL. The junction had 14 bases not matched to a gene; V was cut back by 6 bases and J by 8 bases. The CDR3 extends over 17 amino acids.